This TCR beta chain was found in a study of early T cells in non-severe SARS-CoV-2 infection. Background on the study: The authors sequenced bulk RNA from unsorted whole blood, leaving chains unpaired. Study-level findings and limits: There was a bias toward anti-spike CD8 responses in VDJdb matching, which missed private and CD4 specificities.

Attached unique molecular identifiers marked individual cDNA molecules. MiXCR, applied by TCRdb to the 5' RACE reads, yields one record per CDR3 protein. The data contain 59,000 or so distinct CDR3 sequences, over 9.5% of them seen just once; the ten biggest clones take up about 1.3%. Regarding this clonotype: Antigen unknown.

The CDR3 extends over 17 amino acids. CDR1 is LGHDT and CDR2 is YNNKEL in the germline V gene (reference sequence). The V segment lost 4 bases and the J segment 6 bases; nucleotides outside the gene matches: 14. The sequenced sample was whole blood, obtained at baseline. This TCR derives from an adult who was a healthcare worker with PCR-confirmed SARS-CoV-2 infection or an uninfected control (not recorded which). This chain joins TRBV3-1 and TRBJ2-1; TRBD1 aligns across 8 bases. The CDR3 DNA reads TGTGCCAGCAGCCGTAACCCGAGCAGGGGGCAGGGCAATGAGCAGTTCTTC. It yields the protein CASSRNPSRGQGNEQFF.